These 28 T cell receptor beta chains came from one sample sequenced in a study of a mutant IDH1 vaccine in newly diagnosed glioma. Produced via immunoSEQ multiplex PCR; TCRdb's table is partial and in-frame only. Altogether about 56,000 clones are present, around 86% being singletons, with the ten largest covering more than 1.1%. Time point defined: week 23, last vaccination. A single vaccine dose contained 300 ug of mutant IDH1 20-mer peptide, and topical imiquimod was used with it. These TCRs' antigens remain unknown. The sample in question was PBMCs, obtained from a glioma patient whose treatment included an IDH1 peptide vaccine. These receptor sequences come from a man aged 40-49 years with glioma.

The V call is TRBV9, the J call TRBJ2-3, with 8 bases aligning to TRBD2. Germline trimming cut 1 base from V and 2 bases from J; bases unmatched to any gene: 6. The CDR3 is made up of 16 amino acids. CDR1 is SGDLS and CDR2 is YYNGEE in the germline V gene. The chain's CDR3 is CASSVIGLANTDTQYF. DNA of the CDR3: TGTGCCAGCAGCGTAATTGGACTAGCTAACACAGATACGCAGTATTTT.

CDR3 sequence reads: CATTRGDTEAFF. The CDR3, as DNA: TGCGCCACGACCCGGGGTGATACTGAAGCTTTCTTT. V usage is TRBV10-2 and J usage is TRBJ1-1, with D unresolved. The V end was cut by 10 bases, the J end by 5 bases, with 14 bases between. CDR1 and CDR2 from the germline V gene are WSHSY and SAAADI. CDR3 size: 12 residues.

The chain is built from TRBV6-1 and TRBJ1-2; weak D call: TRBD1 (5 bases). This CDR3 comprises 12 residues. Germline CDR1 is MNHNS and CDR2 is SASEGT. The V gene lost 6 bases and the J gene lost 2 bases, with 7 bases spanning the gap. The CDR3 DNA reads TGTGCCAGCAGGGGGCAGAACTATGGCTACACCTTC. Its protein product is CASRGQNYGYTF.

This clone was seen a single time. The chain has TRBV6-5 and TRBJ2-7; 8 nucleotides match TRBD2. V shed 7 bases, J shed 0 bases, and the junction held 5 bases outside the gene matches. Germline assignment: CDR1 MNHEY and CDR2 SVGAGI. The CDR3 spans 14 residues. The CDR3 spells CASKIAGSSYEQYF. The CDR3 DNA reads as TGTGCCAGCAAAATAGCGGGGAGCTCCTACGAGCAGTACTTC.

V gene TRBV18 combines with J gene TRBJ2-7, with D uncertain. The germline V gene encodes CDR1 KGHSH and CDR2 LQKENI. The CDR3 covers 14 residues. Between the trimmed V and J ends, which lost 3 bases and 1 base, there was a span of 10 bases. The CDR3 here is CASSPGVGSYEQYF. The CDR3 DNA sequence: TGTGCCAGCTCACCCGGTGTCGGTTCCTACGAGCAGTACTTC.

This chain connects TRBV9 to TRBJ2-7; 8 nucleotides match TRBD1. The germline V gene has CDR1 SGDLS and CDR2 YYNGEE. This CDR3 is built from 15 residues. V gave up 0 bases and J gave up 3 bases; unmatched junction bases: 5. CDR3 DNA: TGTGCCAGCAGCGTAGATGGGACAGGAAGCTACGAGCAGTACTTC. It specifies CASSVDGTGSYEQYF.

This chain connects TRBV6-1 to TRBJ2-1, with unresolved D. The CDR3 runs to 15 residues. The V gene's germline CDR1 is MNHNS and CDR2 SASEGT. Deletions cut 6 bases from V and 0 bases from J, with 12 bases between. The DNA for the CDR3 is TGTGCCAGCAGGGTAGCAACCGACTCCTACAATGAGCAGTTCTTC. It translates to CASRVATDSYNEQFF.

This sequence joins TRBV19 and TRBJ2-1; D unclear. Germline CDR1 LNHDA, CDR2 SQIVND (reference sequence). The CDR3 extends over 15 amino acids. The ends were cut back, 6 bases at V and 0 bases at J, with 12 bases in the middle. DNA of the CDR3: TGTGCCAGTAGCAGTTGGCGGAACTCCTACAATGAGCAGTTCTTC. Translating gives CASSSWRNSYNEQFF.

This rearrangement joins TRBV27 to TRBJ2-2; 8 bases match TRBD2. The germline CDR1 and CDR2 sequences are MNHEY and SMNVEV (reference sequence). This CDR3 contains 15 residues. Trimming at V came to 5 bases and at J to 6 bases, leaving 8 bases not matched to a gene. The DNA of the CDR3 is TGTGCCAGCAGTCTAAGCGGGAGAAGCCCCGGGGAGCTGTTTTTT. Amino acids: CASSLSGRSPGELFF.

CDR3 sequence: CASSPLTPNYGYTF. In DNA, the CDR3 is TGTGCCAGCAGTCCCCTGACACCGAACTATGGCTACACCTTC. The chain couples TRBV6-5 to TRBJ1-2; D gene uncertain. V was shortened by 5 bases and J by 2 bases, with 12 bases between the two germline ends. The CDR3 sequence is 14 residues long. Looked up from germline, CDR1 is MNHEY and CDR2 is SVGAGI.

V usage is TRBV9 and J usage is TRBJ2-6; no clear D. The CDR3 spans 18 residues. Trimming pared 4 bases from V and 0 bases from J, leaving 17 bases between. Germline CDR1 SGDLS, CDR2 YYNGEE. CDR3 nucleotides: TGTGCCAGCAGCCCCTCCGAGCCGGCTTTCTCTGGGGCCAACGTCCTGACTTTC. As protein: CASSPSEPAFSGANVLTF.

This chain uses TRBV7-9 with TRBJ1-5; 10 bases align to TRBD1. Losses at the gene ends were 5 bases for V and 6 bases for J; bases not matched to a gene: 7. The CDR3 has 15 residues. CDR1 and CDR2 from the germline V gene are SEHNR and FQNEAQ (reference sequence). In DNA form, the CDR3 reads TGTGCCAGCAGCAAGCCGGGACAGGGGCTTCAGCCCCAGCATTTT. Amino acid sequence: CASSKPGQGLQPQHF.

This clone was recorded only once. This chain uses TRBV19 with TRBJ2-2; TRBD2 aligns across 10 bases. The germline V gene has CDR1 LNHDA and CDR2 SQIVND (reference sequence). V was clipped by 7 bases and J by 7 bases; unmatched bases: 15. The CDR3 is 17 amino acids. This chain's CDR3 is CASNRHDRASGGGELFF. DNA for the CDR3: TGTGCCAGTAACAGGCACGATAGGGCTAGCGGGGGCGGGGAGCTGTTTTTT.

This clone was seen just once. The chain recombines TRBV5-6 with TRBJ2-7, with D perhaps matching TRBD2 (6 bases). Trimming shortened V by 4 bases and J by 6 bases, and 11 bases separated the two germline ends. CDR1 and CDR2 from the germline V gene are SGHDT and YYEEEE. The CDR3 extends over 12 amino acids. In DNA form, the CDR3 reads TGTGCCAGCAGCCGGGGGAAAGGCGAGCAGTACTTC. This encodes CASSRGKGEQYF.

The chain combines TRBV4-1 with TRBJ1-2; TRBD1 aligns across 7 bases. This CDR3 is 12 amino acids long. CDR1 and CDR2 from the germline V gene are MGHRA and YSYEKL. V dropped 5 bases and J dropped 7; count of bases not matched to a gene: 4. This CDR3 reads CASSSTGTGYTF. As DNA, the CDR3 is TGCGCCAGCAGCTCGACAGGGACTGGCTACACCTTC.

The chain joins TRBV13 to TRBJ2-7, with D possibly TRBD2 on 5 matching bases. The ends were cut back, 6 bases at V and 6 bases at J, with 15 bases in the middle. Germline lookup yields CDR1 PRHDT and CDR2 FYEKMQ (reference sequence). The CDR3 has 13 amino acids. This CDR3 reads CASRVTSTSEQYF. CDR3 nucleotides: TGTGCCAGCAGAGTTACTAGTACGAGCGAGCAGTACTTC. Complete variable domain (other parts from reference TRBV13 and TRBJ2-7): AAGVIQSPRHLIKEKRETATLKCYPIPRHDTVYWYQQGPGQDPQFLISFYEKMQSDKGSIPDRFSAQQFSDYHSELNMSSLELGDSALYFCASRVTSTSEQYFGPGTRLTVT.

The sample holds a few counts of this clone. This chain uses TRBV19 with TRBJ2-7, with D unresolved. Germline lookup yields CDR1 LNHDA and CDR2 SQIVND (reference sequence). This CDR3 spans 9 amino acids. Written as DNA, the CDR3 is TGTCTCCCCCATTGGGAGCAGTACTTC. Protein sequence: CLPHWEQYF.

The chain is built from TRBV6-1 and TRBJ2-5; D may be TRBD2 (6 bases). The germline CDR1 and CDR2 sequences are MNHNS and SASEGT. This CDR3 has 16 amino acids. V was trimmed by 1 base and J by 1 base, leaving 13 bases between them. DNA of the CDR3: TGTGCCAGCAGTGAAGACGGAGGGTTCGCCCAAGAGACCCAGTACTTC. As protein: CASSEDGGFAQETQYF.

This clone was seen just once. The chain joins TRBV15 to TRBJ2-5; 7 bases align to TRBD1. Per the germline V gene, CDR1 is LNHNV and CDR2 is YYDKDF (reference sequence). The CDR3 runs 15 residues. The junction had 12 bases not matched to a gene; V was cut back by 9 bases and J by 2 bases. This chain's CDR3 is CATSRNRGIQETQYF. The CDR3 coding sequence is TGTGCCACTAGCCGGAACAGGGGAATACAAGAGACCCAGTACTTC.

This clone was found a few times. This chain joins TRBV4-3 and TRBJ2-1, with 8 bases that match TRBD1. This CDR3 comprises 16 residues. The V gene's germline CDR1 is LGHNA and CDR2 YSLEER. Trimming took 1 base from V and 7 from J; bases not matched to a gene: 9. CDR3 sequence: CASSQVDRGGSNEQFF. The CDR3 DNA is TGCGCCAGCAGCCAAGTAGACAGGGGAGGAAGTAATGAGCAGTTCTTC.

V is TRBV7-9 and J is TRBJ2-3; the match to TRBD2 covers 9 bases. Germline CDR1 SEHNR, CDR2 FQNEAQ (reference sequence). This CDR3 spans 13 amino acids. V trimming: 10 bases; J trimming: 6 bases; junction bases outside the gene matches: 8. CDR3 in DNA: TGTGCCATTTCTAGCGGGACAACGGATACGCAGTATTTT. This gives the protein CAISSGTTDTQYF.

This clone was seen a single time. The chain uses TRBV7-9 and TRBJ2-3, with D tentatively TRBD2 (6 bases). This CDR3 comprises 14 residues. CDR1 SEHNR and CDR2 FQNEAQ come from the germline V gene (reference sequence). V lost 1 base and J lost 6, with 11 bases in between. CDR3 sequence reads: CASSLGVAGDTQYF. The CDR3, as DNA: TGTGCCAGCAGCTTAGGAGTGGCGGGGGATACGCAGTATTTT.

The chain links TRBV19 to TRBJ2-5; no firm D call. V lost 5 bases and J lost 0, with 7 bases in between. Germline V lookup: CDR1 LNHDA, CDR2 SQIVND (reference sequence). The CDR3 covers 13 residues. CDR3: CASSRLYQETQYF. The CDR3, as DNA: TGTGCCAGTAGTCGTTTGTACCAAGAGACCCAGTACTTC.

J is TRBJ2-6 and V is TRBV19; 8 bases align to TRBD1. Trimming took 5 bases from V and 3 from J; bases not matched to a gene: 9. The germline V gene encodes CDR1 LNHDA and CDR2 SQIVND (reference sequence). This CDR3 has 17 residues. The CDR3 spells CASSYQGALGGANVLTF. The CDR3 region has the DNA TGTGCCAGTAGTTATCAGGGGGCATTAGGTGGGGCCAACGTCCTGACTTTC.

The chain has TRBV19 and TRBJ2-5; a possible D gene is TRBD2 (5 bases). CDR1 and CDR2 from the germline V gene are LNHDA and SQIVND (reference sequence). CDR3 length: 16 residues. Trimming removed 7 bases from V and 3 bases from J, with 21 bases in between. The CDR3 loop is CASMKRVGINKETQYF. The DNA of the CDR3 is TGTGCCAGTATGAAGAGGGTAGGGATTAATAAAGAGACCCAGTACTTC.

J is TRBJ1-5 and V is TRBV10-3, with a tentative D call TRBD1 (6 bases). Trimming stripped 4 bases from V and 4 bases from J, with 8 bases between. The CDR3 loop spans 13 amino acids. Germline CDR1 is ENHRY and CDR2 is SYGVKD. The CDR3 reads CAISAGENQPQHF. CDR3 nucleotide sequence: TGTGCCATCAGTGCAGGGGAGAATCAGCCCCAGCATTTT.

This clone was detected a few times. This chain uses TRBV10-2 with TRBJ2-2, with 7 nucleotides matching TRBD2. Trimming cost V 6 bases and J 6 bases; bases outside gene matches: 7. This CDR3 has 14 amino acids. From germline, CDR1 is WSHSY and CDR2 SAAADI. CDR3 nucleotide sequence: TGCGCCAGCAGGGGGGACTATCTCGCCGGGGAGCTGTTTTTT. Its protein product is CASRGDYLAGELFF.

This sequence joins TRBV5-1 and TRBJ1-5; D is perhaps TRBD1 (5 bases). Germline CDR1 is SGHRS and CDR2 is YFSETQ. The CDR3 runs 15 residues. The V end was cut by 5 bases, the J end by 0 bases, with 12 bases between. The DNA of the CDR3 is TGCGCCAGCAGTCGGGGGGAGACTAGCAATCAGCCCCAGCATTTT. Translation gives CASSRGETSNQPQHF.